A selection of T cell receptor beta chains follows, all from one sample in a study of blood T cell repertoires in COVID-19. Clones were read by immunoSEQ multiplex PCR, and TCRdb kept only the in-frame ones, dropping some. Of 380,000 or so clones in the sample, around 90% are singletons; the top ten hold roughly 2%. Sequences were obtained from PBMCs or T cells enriched from blood (not recorded which). These TCRs come from a woman between 40 and 55 years old with acute COVID-19. Both conserved end residues are part of each CDR3. The D gene is left open where the match is weak.

TRBV2,TRBD1,TRBJ1-2,TGTGCCAGCAGTGAATGGACAGGGGGCTTAGATGGCTACACCTTC,CASSEWTGGLDGYTF
TRBV23-1,NA,TRBJ1-2,TGCGCCAGCAGTCCTGAGGTCTATGGCTACACCTTC,CASSPEVYGYTF
TRBV25-1,TRBD1,TRBJ1-6,TGTGCCAGCAGTGCCCGACAGGGGACCAATTCACCCCTCCACTTT,CASSARQGTNSPLHF
TRBV10-3,TRBD1,TRBJ1-5,TGTGCCATCAGTGAAGGGCCAGGGGGCCTTTTTCACAATCAGCCCCAGCATTTT,CAISEGPGGLFHNQPQHF
TRBV30,TRBD1,TRBJ1-2,TGTGCCTGGCGGGGACAGGGCCCGATTTTCTATGGCTACACCTTC,CAWRGQGPIFYGYTF
TRBV11-2,TRBD2,TRBJ2-1,TGTGCCAGCAGCTCCACCCTGGGACTAGCGGGGGGGAATGAGCAGTTCTTC,CASSSTLGLAGGNEQFF
TRBV3-1/TRBV3-2,TRBD2,TRBJ2-5,TGTGCCAGCAGTCGATCGCGGGGGGCGGAACAAGAGACCCAGTACTTC,CASSRSRGAEQETQYF
TRBV2,NA,TRBJ1-1,TGTGCCAGCAGTAAACGGGACACCTTGTGGATAGCTTTCTTT,CASSKRDTLWIAFF
TRBV18,NA,TRBJ1-5,TGTGCCAGCTCACCACCGGGAGCTCAGCCCCAGCATTTT,CASSPPGAQPQHF
TRBV12-3/TRBV12-4,NA,TRBJ1-1,TGTGCCAGCAGTTCAGGGGCTCTCACTGAAGCTTTCTTT,CASSSGALTEAFF
TRBV2,NA,TRBJ2-5,TGTGCCAGCAGTGCTACCGTAGGAGATTCAGAGACCCAGTACTTC,CASSATVGDSETQYF
TRBV7-2,TRBD1,TRBJ2-5,TGTGCCAGCAGTACAGGGGCCGGAGAGACCCAGTACTTC,CASSTGAGETQYF
TRBV3-1/TRBV3-2,TRBD1,TRBJ1-2,TGTGCCAGCAGCCAAACAGAGACAGGGGGCAGCAGTGGCTACACCTTC,CASSQTETGGSSGYTF
TRBV6-5,NA,TRBJ1-1,TGTGCCAGCAGTTACTCATATCTTATGAACACTGAAGCTTTCTTT,CASSYSYLMNTEAFF
TRBV3-1/TRBV3-2,TRBD2,TRBJ2-3,TGTGCCAGCAGCCAAGAGTACGGGACTAGCGGGGAAGATACGCAGTATTTT,CASSQEYGTSGEDTQYF
TRBV20-1,NA,TRBJ2-1,TGCAGTGCTAGGAGGGCCGAGCAGTTCTTC,CSARRAEQFF
TRBV11-2,NA,TRBJ1-2,TGTGCCAGCAGGTCAGTCCCGAGGAGAGGGAACTATGGCTACACCTTC,CASRSVPRRGNYGYTF
TRBV11-2,TRBD1,TRBJ1-4,TGTGCCAGCAGCGTCCGGACAGGGGCTCGTGAAAAACTGTTTTTT,CASSVRTGAREKLFF
TRBV12-5,NA,TRBJ1-1,TGTGCTAGTGGCCCGTCCACAGGGTTTACTGAAGCTTTCTTT,CASGPSTGFTEAFF
TRBV25-1,TRBD1,TRBJ2-7,TGTGCCAGCAGTGAATACGCAGGGGGCTCCTACGAGCAGTACTTC,CASSEYAGGSYEQYF
TRBV6-6,NA,TRBJ2-1,TGTGCCAGCAGGGCCCTTGGGGGGGGCCACTACAATGAGCAGTTCTTC,CASRALGGGHYNEQFF
TRBV19,NA,TRBJ1-1,TGTGCCAGTAGTATAGAGGACAGCTCAAGTGAAGCTTTCTTT,CASSIEDSSSEAFF
TRBV6-5,NA,TRBJ1-1,TGTGCCAGCAGTTACTCTCTTTACACTGAAGCTTTCTTT,CASSYSLYTEAFF
TRBV4-2,TRBD2,TRBJ2-7,TGTGCCAGCAGCTCCGGGACTAGCGGCTACGAGCAGTACTTC,CASSSGTSGYEQYF
TRBV11-2,TRBD1,TRBJ1-4,TGTGCCAGCAGGCCCCCGACAGGGGGGGAAGAAAAACTGTTTTTT,CASRPPTGGEEKLFF
TRBV5-1,TRBD2,TRBJ2-3,TGCGCCAGCAGCCGACTAGCTCCTAGCACAGATACGCAGTATTTT,CASSRLAPSTDTQYF
TRBV15,TRBD1,TRBJ1-4,TGTGCCACCACACGGACGACAGGGGGTTATGAAAAACTGTTTTTT,CATTRTTGGYEKLFF
TRBV25-1,TRBD1,TRBJ1-1,TGTGCCAGCAGTGGCCAGGGGGCCTTCACTGAAGCTTTCTTT,CASSGQGAFTEAFF
TRBV5-5,NA,TRBJ2-7,TGTGCCAGCAGCTTTTACAGCTCCTACGAGCAGTACTTC,CASSFYSSYEQYF
TRBV27,NA,TRBJ1-6,TGTGCCAGCAGTTTTGGACAGTATTCACCCCTCCACTTT,CASSFGQYSPLHF
TRBV4-1,TRBD2,TRBJ2-5,TGCGCCAGCAGCCAGCGGGGGGGGCTGGAGACCCAGTACTTC,CASSQRGGLETQYF
TRBV5-6,TRBD1,TRBJ2-1,TGTGCCAGCAGCGCAGGGACAGGGGGCTATAACAATGAGCAGTTCTTC,CASSAGTGGYNNEQFF
TRBV5-6,TRBD1,TRBJ1-3,TGTGCCAGCAGCTTCCGGACAGGGGCTGGAAACACCATATATTTT,CASSFRTGAGNTIYF
TRBV15,NA,TRBJ1-1,TGTGCCACCAGCAGACCGTACCGCAGGGTAGGTGGCACTGAAGCTTTCTTT,CATSRPYRRVGGTEAFF
TRBV2,TRBD1,TRBJ1-4,TGTGCCAGCAGTCGCGGGACAGGGGGCGTTTTTGAAAAACTGTTTTTT,CASSRGTGGVFEKLFF
TRBV15,TRBD1,TRBJ1-2,TGTGCCACCAGCAGAGATCGGACAGGGTATGGCTACACCTTC,CATSRDRTGYGYTF
TRBV5-1,NA,TRBJ2-7,TGCGCCAGCAGCTTGGGGCAGGGAAGTGGCGAGCAGTACTTC,CASSLGQGSGEQYF
TRBV7-9,TRBD1,TRBJ2-2,TGTGCCAGCAGCCCATGGACAGGGGCATACACCGGGGAGCTGTTTTTT,CASSPWTGAYTGELFF
TRBV5-8,TRBD2,TRBJ2-3,TGTGCCAGCAGCGTCGGGACTAGCTCTCGCACAGATACGCAGTATTTT,CASSVGTSSRTDTQYF
TRBV4-1,NA,TRBJ2-1,TGCGCCAGCAGCCAAGATCTTGTCAGGGGAGGGGACGACGTGCAGTTCTTC,CASSQDLVRGGDDVQFF
TRBV4-2,TRBD1,TRBJ2-7,TGTGCCAGCAGCACCGGACAGGGATCTACCTCCTACGAGCAGTACTTC,CASSTGQGSTSYEQYF
TRBV6-6,TRBD1,TRBJ1-3,TGTGCCAGCAGGCAGGGGGCGCGGGGAAACACCATATATTTT,CASRQGARGNTIYF